This entry is about one T cell receptor (beta chain). Trimming removed 1 base from V and 5 bases from J, with 11 bases in between. CDR3 length equals 14 residues. Germline V gene sequence: CDR1 SGHVS, CDR2 FQNEAQ. As handled by the study authors: Using reference gene primer amplification, nucleated cell counts were estimated. Generated by immunoSEQ multiplex PCR, the TCRdb table keeps only in-frame clones and is missing some. D and trimming were read from the DNA, whereas the V and J calls and clone size are those reported in that table. The sample gives a few hundred thousand clones, around 82% of which show up once; about 3.4% is in the top ten. This entry is derived from a study of blood T cell repertoires in COVID-19.

Source material: peripheral blood. This sequence joins TRBV7-8 and TRBJ2-5; no definite D call. The clonotype comes from a woman in her late teens or twenties with acute or convalescent COVID-19. The CDR3 reads CASSLETSPETQYF. CDR3 sequence (DNA): TGTGCCAGCAGCTTAGAGACTTCCCCGGAGACCCAGTACTTC.